The entry below gives a single T cell receptor (beta chain) sequence along with its context. Its antigen has not been determined. Base qualities are missing; no much larger clone stands one base away. This record comes from a study of blood T cell repertoires in COVID-19 (dated by TCRdb to 2018 to 2020). The study in broad terms: Samples from collaborators originated in the United States, Italy and Spain and spanned both the acute and convalescent phases of COVID-19. The prospective study material was composed of cDNA or gDNA derived from T cells, B-cell-depleted T cells, or PBMCs. The dataset comprised deeply sampled blood TCRbeta repertoires from subjects exposed to, actively infected with, or recovered from COVID-19. The repertoires were made available in a free public database intended to serve as a resource for research on the immune response to SARS-CoV-2. The samples were drawn from two sources: the first 160 participants of the ongoing ImmuneRACE study, and 1,000 to 1,500 subjects contributed by 6 global collaborators. Sample metadata almost always included a de-identified subject ID, COVID-19 status, age in years and sex. Where available, HLA class I and class II types were obtained from metadata supplied by the sample provider rather than from assay-based typing. Points the paper makes about the study in general: The quantity of clinical and demographic metadata differed by source and by participant and was supplied without curation.

One collaborating source in Seattle enrolled patients while the patients were actively infected and followed the patients over time throughout the course of disease. Each collaborating institution followed its own protocols to collect whole blood in K2EDTA tubes. For TCRbeta analysis, collaborator samples were shipped as frozen whole blood, as isolated PBMCs, or as DNA extracted from either sample type. The CDR3 contains 13 residues, cysteine and phenylalanine counted. Only the CDR3 region is kept as DNA, spanning 39 bases read in frame from base 1. Sequences ENHRY (CDR1) and SYGVKD (CDR2) are obtained from the germline V gene. V was cut back by 2 bases and J by 5 bases, leaving a gap of 9 bases between them. The immunoSEQ Assay, a bias-controlled multiplex PCR, was used to amplify TCRbeta CDR3 regions from genomic DNA. As for the authors' bioinformatics: Within the assay, amplification of reference gene primers was used to estimate how many nucleated cells each sample contained. Sequence reads were collapsed and filtered to measure the absolute abundance of every unique TCRbeta CDR3 rearrangement. Productive Simpson clonality was computed per sample as the square root of Simpson's diversity index over productive rearrangements. Imported from immuneACCESS, the table was reduced by TCRdb to in-frame sequences with V and J called. These copies leave out some clones; in studies compared against another copy, an unresolved V gene accounts for under half, and the cause of the remainder is not known. V and J calls and clone size are copied from that table; D and trimming were computed from the DNA. The sample table shows under 250,000 clones, and approximately 85% are seen once. The ten biggest clones cover approximately 6% of the sample.

The receptor's source is a woman older than 75 with COVID-19, enrolled during active disease. The sequence links TRBV10-3 to TRBJ2-5; no confident D gene assignment can be made. The sequenced sample was peripheral blood. The CDR3 protein: CAISEVSGETQYF. The DNA reads TGTGCCATCAGTGAGGTATCCGGGGAGACCCAGTACTTC.